This TCR beta chain was recorded in a study of beta chain features in type 1 diabetes. The CDR3 is made up of 12 amino acids. The germline CDR1 and CDR2 sequences are MNHNS and SASEGT. Trimming left V 6 bases short and J 7 bases short, with 10 bases between. Every bit of the isolated RNA underwent reverse transcription, so sequencing read expressed TCRB transcripts. The study sequenced naive, central memory and regulatory T cell samples to an average of about 3.5 million reads. Here immunoSEQ multiplex PCR was the method, and the copy in TCRdb shows in-frame clones only, minus some. The sample shows 200,000 to 250,000 clones, about 10% of them seen only once. This clone was counted only a few times.

The receptor was derived from a woman in her late teens or twenties in good health. Source material: naive CD4+ T cells from blood. The rearrangement joins TRBV6-1 to TRBJ1-5; D is undetermined. The CDR3 reads CASRPGGQPQHF. Here the CDR3 DNA reads TGTGCCAGCAGGCCAGGTGGGCAGCCCCAGCATTTT.